This TCR beta chain was sequenced during a study of blood T cell repertoires in COVID-19. As processed by the authors: Estimation of nucleated cell counts relied on the amplification of reference gene primers. The data were produced by immunoSEQ multiplex PCR, yet TCRdb's version contains in-frame clones alone and is incomplete. That table is the source of V, J and clone size, and D and trimming were worked out from the DNA. The table shows around 290,000 clones, with around nine tenths occurring only once. This clone was counted at least ten times. The CDR3 contains 14 residues. The germline V gene encodes CDR1 SEHNR and CDR2 FQNEAQ (reference sequence). Deletions cut 2 bases from V and 0 bases from J, with 7 bases between.

Sequencing was done on a sample of PBMCs or T cells enriched from blood (not recorded which). The V call is TRBV7-9, the J call TRBJ1-1, with D hard to call. This receptor was identified in a young woman who had recovered from COVID-19. The CDR3 protein is CASSLLTVNTEAFF. CDR3 bases: TGTGCCAGCAGCTTACTTACAGTGAACACTGAAGCTTTCTTT.